The text below deals with one T cell receptor (beta chain). Its antigen is as yet unknown. The data were taken from a study of long-term antiretroviral therapy in people with HIV. Study observations and caveats: Specimens of blood were obtained during about 2004 to 2017, possibly under older ART regimens. Repertoire dominance by clones expanded before ART was seen at all time points.

Sampling of each donor yielded at least one pre-ART PBMC sample and at least two post-ART PBMC samples. Participants with HIV, all of them, were treated in the United States. The run of the v3.0 immunoSEQ assay was at survey level. Generated by immunoSEQ multiplex PCR, the TCRdb table keeps only in-frame clones and is missing some. The sample shows tens of thousands of clones, 95% of them seen only once. The CDR3 length is 17 residues. Looked up from germline, CDR1 is SGHTA and CDR2 is FQGNSA. V lost 1 base to trimming and J lost 3 bases, with 18 bases between them. Specimen: unsorted PBMCs, collected 5.3 years after starting antiretroviral therapy. The chain recombines TRBV7-2 with TRBJ1-1; D may be TRBD1 (6 bases). This sequence was found in a man aged 25 to 45 with HIV. The CDR3 coding sequence is TGTGCCAGCAGCTTAGACCTATGGGGGGCGACCGACACTGAAGCTTTCTTT. It encodes CASSLDLWGATDTEAFF.